This T cell receptor (beta chain) was retrieved from a study of blood T cell repertoires in COVID-19. Across the study: Material from acute and convalescent COVID-19 was sourced from the United States, Italy and Spain. T cells, B-cell-depleted T cells, or PBMCs supplied cDNA or gDNA.

V was pared by 5 bases and J by 1 base, with 12 bases between. Germline V gene data show CDR1 as MNHEY and CDR2 as SVGEGT. The CDR3 runs to 15 residues. Under the authors' procedure: Amplifying reference gene primers gave estimates of nucleated cell counts. Repertoires were generated with immunoSEQ multiplex PCR, while TCRdb's copy carries only in-frame clones and drops some. V, J and clone size reflect that table, while D and trimming were determined from the DNA. The repertoire consists of 95,000 to 100,000 clones, with 85% occurring once and the leading ten covering around 1.9%. Sequenced input: peripheral blood. This TCR derives from a woman in her 70s with active or convalescent COVID-19. This rearrangement joins TRBV6-2 or TRBV6-3 to TRBJ2-1; D might be TRBD2 (6 bases). The CDR3 nucleotides read TGTGCCAGCAGTCGACTAGTAATGTCCTACAATGAGCAGTTCTTC. Translated: CASSRLVMSYNEQFF.